Sequencing of this T cell receptor (beta chain) was carried out in a study of shared clonotypes between healthy human individuals. Findings and limits, study-wide: Sharing of clonotypes among donors was expected to vary with sequencing depth. The sole specimen, blood, was sampled, and tissue repertoires likely differ.

Running of the assay took place at deep level. TCRdb's copy holds only in-frame clones and misses some; the assay was immunoSEQ multiplex PCR. The data show over 1.4 million clones, about 96% seen once. Notes on this clone: The antigen is undetermined.

A split of CD4+ cells into CD45RA+ naive and CD45RA-negative memory subsets was performed. V gave up 7 bases and J gave up 6 bases, with 18 bases separating them. The length of the CDR3 is 14 residues. CDR1 is MDHEN, CDR2 SYDVKM, per germline. The clonotype was recovered from a young man in good health. The chain has TRBV28 and TRBJ1-2; no definite D call. Sequencing was performed on naive CD4+ T cells sorted from blood. The sample's subset: CD45RA+ positively selected. The CDR3 nucleotides read TGTGCCAGCACCGTTCCTCACGGGCTTGATGGCTACACCTTC. It is translated as CASTVPHGLDGYTF.